The sequence of this TCR beta chain was determined in a study of T cells in Graves' hyperthyroidism and ophthalmopathy. General study points: Before onset, ophthalmopathy was predicted by the model a median about 6.2 months earlier.

RNA transcripts gave rise to amplified TCR beta CDR3 regions. HTBI primers were employed in a first-round RT-PCR of the TCR CDR3. MiXCR, run by TCRdb on the multiplex PCR reads, gives a single entry per CDR3 protein. Counted here are approximately 400,000 distinct CDR3 sequences, approximately 18% occurring once; the ten biggest clones make up 35% to 50%. CDR3 length equals 14 residues. The V gene end was trimmed by 6 bases and the J gene end by 7 bases; junction bases not matched to a gene: 6. The germline V gene encodes CDR1 MNHNS and CDR2 SASEGT. A remark on this clonotype: Its antigen is still unknown.

J is TRBJ2-4 and V is TRBV6-1; 10 bases fit TRBD1. The sequenced sample consisted of blood. The TCR comes from a man younger than 30 with Graves' ophthalmopathy. The CDR3, as DNA: TGTGCCAGCAGGCCCGGACAGGGGGGGAACATTCAGTACTTC. Its translation: CASRPGQGGNIQYF.